The rows below give T cell receptor beta chains drawn from one sample of a study of blood T cell repertoires in COVID-19. Profiled with immunoSEQ multiplex PCR; TCRdb holds only in-frame clones, not every one. This sample has fewer than 250,000 clones, with 85% to 90% found just once. The sequenced sample consisted of PBMCs or T cells enriched from blood (not recorded which). The origin of the receptors is a woman aged 45 to 65 with acute COVID-19. Both conserved end residues are part of each CDR3. A D gene is named only where the DNA matches it firmly. Part of the rows lack a size; the others show once, few, many or a class for expanded clones.

CDR3 length,J gene,clone size,D gene,V gene,CDR3 DNA,CDR3 protein
14,TRBJ1-2,NA,NA,TRBV7-8,TGTGCCAGCAGCCTAGATGGGGGGGGCTATGGCTACACCTTC,CASSLDGGGYGYTF
15,TRBJ2-7,few,TRBD1,TRBV28,TGTGCCAGCAGTTCCACCGGGACAGGGTGGGGCGAGCAGTACTTC,CASSSTGTGWGEQYF
15,TRBJ2-1,NA,NA,TRBV19,TGTGCCAGTAGTAACCTAGCTGCCTCCTACAATGAGCAGTTCTTC,CASSNLAASYNEQFF
14,TRBJ1-2,few,NA,TRBV27,TGTGCCAGCAGTTCCAGGACAGAGAACTATGGCTACACCTTC,CASSSRTENYGYTF
14,TRBJ1-1,NA,NA,TRBV7-9,TGTGCCAGCAGCTCTACTGACAGGTCCACTGAAGCTTTCTTT,CASSSTDRSTEAFF
14,TRBJ2-1,NA,TRBD2,TRBV5-1,TGCGCCAGCACCCCCGGACTAGAGGCGGGTGAGCAGTTCTTC,CASTPGLEAGEQFF
16,TRBJ2-1,NA,TRBD2,TRBV7-8,TGTGCCAGCAGCTTTCAGCGGGAGGGCCCTATCAATGAGCAGTTCTTC,CASSFQREGPINEQFF
15,TRBJ1-1,NA,NA,TRBV19,TGTGCCAGTAGTATCATTGGAGGGACCCACACTGAAGCTTTCTTT,CASSIIGGTHTEAFF
14,TRBJ2-5,NA,TRBD1,TRBV5-1,TGCGCCAGCAGCTTGGGAGGGACAGGGATGTCCCAGTACTTC,CASSLGGTGMSQYF
17,TRBJ1-2,NA,TRBD1,TRBV15,TGTGCCACCAGCAGAGATACCGGGACAGGGGTCACGGGAGGCTACACCTTC,CATSRDTGTGVTGGYTF
13,TRBJ2-3,NA,NA,TRBV7-6,TGTGCCAGCAGACCCCTTACTGGAGATACGCAGTATTTT,CASRPLTGDTQYF
15,TRBJ1-6,NA,NA,TRBV7-8,TGTGCCAGCAGCCCCCAGGGGCCTAATAATTCACCCCTCCACTTT,CASSPQGPNNSPLHF
17,TRBJ2-3,NA,TRBD2,TRBV27,TGTGCCAGCAGTTTACTAGGTGGGACTAGCGGCACAGATACGCAGTATTTT,CASSLLGGTSGTDTQYF
17,TRBJ2-7,few,NA,TRBV7-2,TGTGCCAGCAGTTGGGGGGGGACGGGACACCTTCCCTACGAGCAGTACTTC,CASSWGGTGHLPYEQYF
15,TRBJ1-6,NA,NA,TRBV7-2,TGTGCCAGCAGCTGGACAGCTCGATATAATTCACCCCTCCACTTT,CASSWTARYNSPLHF
14,TRBJ2-1,NA,NA,TRBV5-4,TGTGCCAGCAGCGGGAGGCTAGCCTACAATGAGCAGTTCTTC,CASSGRLAYNEQFF
14,TRBJ1-1,NA,NA,TRBV18,TGTGCCAGCTCACCCATAGCAGGGAGGTTTGAAGCTTTCTTT,CASSPIAGRFEAFF
14,TRBJ2-7,NA,TRBD1,TRBV7-8,TGTGCCAGCAGCCGCCGGGACAGGGACAGCGAGCAGTACTTC,CASSRRDRDSEQYF
17,TRBJ1-6,once,NA,TRBV27,TGTGCCAGCAGTTTTTCCGGCGGGGCATCCTATAATTCACCCCTCCACTTT,CASSFSGGASYNSPLHF
16,TRBJ1-6,NA,TRBD1,TRBV13,TGTGCCAGCAGCTTGGGACCCAGGGGGCCAGGTTCACCCCTCCACTTT,CASSLGPRGPGSPLHF
13,TRBJ1-4,NA,TRBD1,TRBV5-6,TGTGCCAGCAGCCCGGACAGGGATGAAAAACTGTTTTTT,CASSPDRDEKLFF
14,TRBJ2-5,NA,TRBD1,TRBV19,TGTGCCAGTCACGCGGGACAGGGCGTTGAGACCCAGTACTTC,CASHAGQGVETQYF
15,TRBJ2-3,NA,NA,TRBV6-1,TGTGCCAGCAGTGACGGGAGACCAAGCACAGATACGCAGTATTTT,CASSDGRPSTDTQYF
16,TRBJ2-5,once,TRBD1,TRBV5-1,TGCGCCAGCAGCTTGGCGGGGACAGGGGGCTTCGAGACCCAGTACTTC,CASSLAGTGGFETQYF
16,TRBJ2-7,few,TRBD2,TRBV28,TGTGCCAGCAGTTTTCTAGCGGGACCCAAATCCTACGAGCAGTACTTC,CASSFLAGPKSYEQYF
17,TRBJ2-2,few,TRBD2,TRBV9,TGTGCCAGCAGCGTGAGGCGGGAGAAGGAGAACACCGGGGAGCTGTTTTTT,CASSVRREKENTGELFF
15,TRBJ1-1,NA,NA,TRBV5-4,TGTGCCAGCAGCTTGGCGGCAGGGGTGAACACTGAAGCTTTCTTT,CASSLAAGVNTEAFF
17,TRBJ2-1,NA,TRBD1,TRBV2,TGTGCCAGCAGTGAAGACACAGGGGGAGGTTCCTACAATGAGCAGTTCTTC,CASSEDTGGGSYNEQFF
13,TRBJ2-2,NA,NA,TRBV6-5,TGTGCCAGCAGACAGGGAGTCACCGGGGAGCTGTTTTTT,CASRQGVTGELFF
18,TRBJ2-5,NA,TRBD1,TRBV24-1,TGTGCCACCAGTGACCCCAATCCCGAGGGACAGGCGGGAGAGACCCAGTACTTC,CATSDPNPEGQAGETQYF